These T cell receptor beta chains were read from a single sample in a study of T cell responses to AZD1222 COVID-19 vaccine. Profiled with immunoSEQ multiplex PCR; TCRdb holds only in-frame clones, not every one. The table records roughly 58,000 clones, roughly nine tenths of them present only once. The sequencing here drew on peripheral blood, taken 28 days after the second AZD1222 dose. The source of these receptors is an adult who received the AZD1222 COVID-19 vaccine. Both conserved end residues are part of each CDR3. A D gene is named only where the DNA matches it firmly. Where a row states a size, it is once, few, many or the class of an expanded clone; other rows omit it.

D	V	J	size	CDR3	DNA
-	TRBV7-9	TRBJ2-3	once	CASSRGNTDTQYF	TGTGCCAGCAGCCGCGGTAACACAGATACGCAGTATTTT
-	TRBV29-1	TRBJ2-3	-	CSVEGLRQPSTDTQYF	TGCAGCGTTGAAGGCCTGCGGCAGCCTAGCACAGATACGCAGTATTTT
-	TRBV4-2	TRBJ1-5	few	CASSQRDVDQPQHF	TGTGCCAGCAGCCAACGAGACGTCGATCAGCCCCAGCATTTT
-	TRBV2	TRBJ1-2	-	CASSGQSGRGYTF	TGTGCCAGCAGTGGACAGTCAGGTCGAGGCTACACCTTC
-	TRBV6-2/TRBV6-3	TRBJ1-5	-	CASSFSAEAYQPQHF	TGTGCCAGCAGTTTCTCGGCGGAGGCTTATCAGCCCCAGCATTTT
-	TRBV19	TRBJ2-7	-	CASSGSAREQYF	TGTGCCAGTAGCGGGAGTGCCCGCGAGCAGTACTTC
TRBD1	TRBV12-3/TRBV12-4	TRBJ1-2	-	CASRTGGAVGYTF	TGTGCCAGCCGCACAGGGGGCGCTGTCGGCTACACCTTC
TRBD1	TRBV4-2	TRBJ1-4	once	CASSQAPGQGKSNEKLFF	TGTGCCAGCAGCCAGGCTCCGGGACAGGGGAAATCTAATGAAAAACTGTTTTTT
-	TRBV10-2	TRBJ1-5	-	CASSDSVQPQHF	TGCGCCAGCAGTGATTCCGTTCAGCCCCAGCATTTT
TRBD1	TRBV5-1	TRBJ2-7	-	CASSPPDRGPSEQYF	TGCGCCAGCAGCCCTCCCGACAGGGGGCCCTCTGAGCAGTACTTC
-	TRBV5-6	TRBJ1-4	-	CASSWGTVSTNEKLFF	TGTGCCAGCAGTTGGGGAACAGTTTCAACTAATGAAAAACTGTTTTTT
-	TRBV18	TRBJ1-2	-	CASSPPGEVIYGYTF	TGTGCCAGCTCACCTCCGGGAGAGGTGATCTATGGCTACACCTTC
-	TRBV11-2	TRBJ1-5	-	CASSPLRGKNQPQHF	TGTGCCAGCAGCCCCTTACGCGGGAAGAATCAGCCCCAGCATTTT
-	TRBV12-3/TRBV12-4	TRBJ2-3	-	CASSLEVADTQYF	TGTGCCAGCAGTTTAGAGGTGGCAGATACGCAGTATTTT
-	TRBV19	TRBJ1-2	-	CASTEGDGYTF	TGTGCCAGTACGGAAGGGGACGGCTACACCTTC
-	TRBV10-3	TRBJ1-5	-	CAISAGQYNQPQHF	TGTGCCATCAGTGCGGGGCAGTACAATCAGCCCCAGCATTTT
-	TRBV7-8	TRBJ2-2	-	CASSDRTSTGELFF	TGTGCCAGCAGCGACCGGACCTCCACCGGGGAGCTGTTTTTT
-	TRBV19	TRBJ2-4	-	CASSIEHAVAKNIQYF	TGTGCCAGTAGTATCGAACACGCCGTAGCCAAAAACATTCAGTACTTC
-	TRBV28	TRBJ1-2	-	CASSSSTGTLYGYTF	TGTGCCAGCAGTTCCTCTACAGGGACCCTCTATGGCTACACCTTC
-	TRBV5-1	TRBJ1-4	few	CASSRDGSNEKLFF	TGCGCCAGCAGCCGGGACGGCTCGAATGAAAAACTGTTTTTT
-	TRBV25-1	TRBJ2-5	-	CASSDFRGQETQYF	TGTGCCAGCAGTGATTTTCGGGGCCAAGAGACCCAGTACTTC
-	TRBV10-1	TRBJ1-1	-	CASSESGVNTEAFF	TGCGCCAGCAGTGAGTCGGGAGTAAACACTGAAGCTTTCTTT
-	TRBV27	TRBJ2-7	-	CASRGVDSYEQYF	TGTGCCAGCAGAGGTGTAGACTCCTACGAGCAGTACTTC
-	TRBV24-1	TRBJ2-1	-	CATSDLSEQFF	TGTGCCACCAGTGATTTGAGTGAGCAGTTCTTC
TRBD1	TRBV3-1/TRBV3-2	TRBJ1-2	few	CASRGTGGNYGYTF	TGTGCCAGCAGGGGGACAGGGGGCAACTATGGCTACACCTTC
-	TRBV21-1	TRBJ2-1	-	CASSNWRVVYNEQFF	TGTGCCAGCAGCAATTGGCGGGTAGTCTACAATGAGCAGTTCTTC
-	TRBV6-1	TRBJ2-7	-	CASSEEGHLSYEQYF	TGTGCCAGCAGTGAGGAAGGACATCTTTCCTACGAGCAGTACTTC
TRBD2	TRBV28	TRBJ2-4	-	CASSRGGLYIQYF	TGTGCCAGCAGCCGGGGGGGCCTTTACATTCAGTACTTC
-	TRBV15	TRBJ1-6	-	CATSSRDFGTISPLHF	TGTGCCACCAGCAGCCGCGACTTCGGTACTATTTCACCCCTCCACTTT
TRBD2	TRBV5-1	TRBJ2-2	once	CASSSTSGSVQHGELFF	TGCGCCAGCAGCTCGACTAGCGGGAGTGTGCAACACGGGGAGCTGTTTTTT
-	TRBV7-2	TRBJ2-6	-	CASSGPGLPTGANVLTF	TGTGCCAGCAGCGGACCCGGACTCCCCACTGGGGCCAACGTCCTGACTTTC
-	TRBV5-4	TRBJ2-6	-	CASSLAGASGANVLTF	TGTGCCAGCAGCTTGGCCGGGGCATCTGGGGCCAACGTCCTGACTTTC
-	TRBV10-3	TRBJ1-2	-	CAISDRVAAGGYTF	TGTGCCATCAGTGACAGGGTAGCGGCGGGAGGCTACACCTTC
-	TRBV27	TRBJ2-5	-	CASSLLPSGTSQETQYF	TGTGCCAGCAGTCTTCTACCCTCCGGGACATCTCAAGAGACCCAGTACTTC
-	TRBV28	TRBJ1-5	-	CASSPPPSEDPQHF	TGTGCCAGCTCCCCCCCACCCTCGGAGGACCCCCAGCATTTT